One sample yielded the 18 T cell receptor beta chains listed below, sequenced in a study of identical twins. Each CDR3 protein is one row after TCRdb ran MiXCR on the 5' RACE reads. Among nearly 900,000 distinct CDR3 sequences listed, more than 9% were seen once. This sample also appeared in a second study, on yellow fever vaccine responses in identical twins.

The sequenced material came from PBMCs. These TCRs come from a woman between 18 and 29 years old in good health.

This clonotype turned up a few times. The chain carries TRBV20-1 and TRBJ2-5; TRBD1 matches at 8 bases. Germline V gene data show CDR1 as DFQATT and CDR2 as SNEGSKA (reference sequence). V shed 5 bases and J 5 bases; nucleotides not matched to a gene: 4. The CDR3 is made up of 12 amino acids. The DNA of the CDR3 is TGCAGTGCTTCCCGACAGGGGGAGACCCAGTACTTC. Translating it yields CSASRQGETQYF.

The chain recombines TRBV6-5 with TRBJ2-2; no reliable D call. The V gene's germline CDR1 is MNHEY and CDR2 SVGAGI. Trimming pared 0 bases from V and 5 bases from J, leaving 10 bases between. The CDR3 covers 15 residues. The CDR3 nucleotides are TGTGCCAGCAGTTACTCAAACTCCGGGACCGGGGAGCTGTTTTTT. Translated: CASSYSNSGTGELFF.

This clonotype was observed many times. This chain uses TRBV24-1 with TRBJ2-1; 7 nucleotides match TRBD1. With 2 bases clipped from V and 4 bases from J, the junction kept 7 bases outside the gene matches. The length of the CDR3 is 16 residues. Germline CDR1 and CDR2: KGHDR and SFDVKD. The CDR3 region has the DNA TGTGCCACCAGTGATTGGCCCGGGACAGCTTACAATGAGCAGTTCTTC. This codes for CATSDWPGTAYNEQFF.

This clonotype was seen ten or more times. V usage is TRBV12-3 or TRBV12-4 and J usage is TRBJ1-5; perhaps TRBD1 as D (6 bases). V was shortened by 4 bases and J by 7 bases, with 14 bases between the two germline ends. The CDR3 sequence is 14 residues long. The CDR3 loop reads CASSSGGAGQPQHF. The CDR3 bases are TGTGCCAGCAGTTCTGGGGGGGCGGGCCAGCCCCAGCATTTT.

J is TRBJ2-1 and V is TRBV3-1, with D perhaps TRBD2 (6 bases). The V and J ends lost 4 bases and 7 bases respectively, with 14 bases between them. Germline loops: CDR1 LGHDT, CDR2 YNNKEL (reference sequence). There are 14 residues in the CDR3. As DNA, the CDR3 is TGTGCCAGCAGCCCCGCCGCACTAGCTAATGAGCAGTTCTTC. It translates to CASSPAALANEQFF.

In DNA, the CDR3 is TGCGCCAGCAGCTTCGTCCGGACTAGCGGGGGGGCCGCCACAGATACGCAGTATTTT. It codes for CASSFVRTSGGAATDTQYF. The chain employs TRBV5-1 and TRBJ2-3; 15 bases fit TRBD2. In germline, CDR1 is SGHRS, CDR2 YFSETQ. The ends lost 2 bases at V and 2 bases at J; junction bases unmatched: 9. This CDR3 contains 19 residues.

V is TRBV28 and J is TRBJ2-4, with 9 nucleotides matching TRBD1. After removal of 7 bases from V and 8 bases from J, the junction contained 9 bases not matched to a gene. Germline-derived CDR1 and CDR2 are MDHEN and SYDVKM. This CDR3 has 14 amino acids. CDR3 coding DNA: TGTGCCAGCAATCCACCGGGACAGGGAGACATTCAGTACTTC. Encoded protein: CASNPPGQGDIQYF.

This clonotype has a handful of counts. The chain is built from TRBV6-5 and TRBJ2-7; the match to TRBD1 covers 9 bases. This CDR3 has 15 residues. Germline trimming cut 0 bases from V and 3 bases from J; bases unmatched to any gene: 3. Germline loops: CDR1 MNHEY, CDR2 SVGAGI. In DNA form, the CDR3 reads TGTGCCAGCAGTTACTCGAAGGACAGGGGCTACGAGCAGTACTTC. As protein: CASSYSKDRGYEQYF.

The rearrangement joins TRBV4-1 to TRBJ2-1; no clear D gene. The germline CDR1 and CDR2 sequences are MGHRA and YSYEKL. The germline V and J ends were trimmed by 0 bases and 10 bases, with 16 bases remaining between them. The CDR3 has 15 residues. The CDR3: CASSQDLPFFGEQFF. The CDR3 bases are TGCGCCAGCAGCCAAGATCTCCCCTTTTTCGGAGAGCAGTTCTTC.

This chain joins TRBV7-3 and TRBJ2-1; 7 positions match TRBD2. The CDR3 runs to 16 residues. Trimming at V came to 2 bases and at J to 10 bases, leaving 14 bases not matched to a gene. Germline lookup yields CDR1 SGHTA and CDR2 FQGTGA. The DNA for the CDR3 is TGTGCCAGCAGCTTAGTGTTTGGGGCGGGAGATAGGGAGCAGTTCTTC. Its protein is CASSLVFGAGDREQFF.

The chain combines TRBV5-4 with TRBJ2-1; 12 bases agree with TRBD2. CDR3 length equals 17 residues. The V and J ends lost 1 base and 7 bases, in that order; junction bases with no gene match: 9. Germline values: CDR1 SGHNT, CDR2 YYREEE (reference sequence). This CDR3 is CASSLTPGLAGHNEQFF. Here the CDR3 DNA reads TGTGCCAGCAGCTTGACCCCGGGACTAGCGGGCCATAATGAGCAGTTCTTC.

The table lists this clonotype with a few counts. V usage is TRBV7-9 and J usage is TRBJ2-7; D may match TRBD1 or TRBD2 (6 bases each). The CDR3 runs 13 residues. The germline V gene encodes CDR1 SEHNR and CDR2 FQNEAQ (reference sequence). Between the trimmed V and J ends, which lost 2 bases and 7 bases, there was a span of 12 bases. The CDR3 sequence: CASSLSGAREQYF. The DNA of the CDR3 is TGTGCCAGCAGCTTATCGGGGGCGAGGGAGCAGTACTTC.

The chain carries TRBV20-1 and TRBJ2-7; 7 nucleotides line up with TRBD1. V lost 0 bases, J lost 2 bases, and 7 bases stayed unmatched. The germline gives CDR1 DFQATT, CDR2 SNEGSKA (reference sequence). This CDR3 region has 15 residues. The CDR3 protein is CSARDPGQETYEQYV. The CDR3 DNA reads TGCAGTGCTAGAGATCCCGGACAGGAAACCTACGAGCAGTACGTC.

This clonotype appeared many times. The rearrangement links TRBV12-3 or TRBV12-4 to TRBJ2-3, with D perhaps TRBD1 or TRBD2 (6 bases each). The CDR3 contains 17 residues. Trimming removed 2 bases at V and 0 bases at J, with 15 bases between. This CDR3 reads CASSLMPLGGSTDTQYF. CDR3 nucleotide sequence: TGTGCCAGCAGTTTAATGCCCTTAGGGGGGAGCACAGATACGCAGTATTTT.

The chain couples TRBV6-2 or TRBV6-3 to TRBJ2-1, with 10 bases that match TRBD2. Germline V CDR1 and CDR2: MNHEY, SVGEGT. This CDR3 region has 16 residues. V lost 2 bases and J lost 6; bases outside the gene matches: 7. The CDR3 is CASSYERLAGVNEQFF. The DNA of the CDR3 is TGTGCCAGCAGTTACGAACGTCTAGCGGGAGTCAATGAGCAGTTCTTC.

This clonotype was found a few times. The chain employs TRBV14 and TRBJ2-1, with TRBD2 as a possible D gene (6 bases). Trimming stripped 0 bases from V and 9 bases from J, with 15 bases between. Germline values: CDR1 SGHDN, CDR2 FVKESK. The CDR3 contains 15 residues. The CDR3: CASSQEDYQGFEQFF. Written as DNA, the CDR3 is TGTGCCAGCAGCCAAGAGGACTACCAGGGTTTTGAGCAGTTCTTC.

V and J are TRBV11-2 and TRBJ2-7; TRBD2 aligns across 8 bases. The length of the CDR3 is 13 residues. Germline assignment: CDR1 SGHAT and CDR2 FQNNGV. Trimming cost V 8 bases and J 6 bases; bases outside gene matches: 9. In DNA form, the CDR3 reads TGTGCCAGCTTCCCGGGGGGGGCTGGCGAGCAGTACGTC. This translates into CASFPGGAGEQYV.

The CDR3 sequence: CASRRDPPGEQFF. The DNA of the CDR3 is TGTGCCAGCAGAAGAGACCCACCCGGTGAGCAGTTCTTC. This chain connects TRBV6-2 or TRBV6-3 to TRBJ2-1, with D unclear. Between the trimmed V and J ends, which lost 6 bases and 9 bases, there was a span of 15 bases. Germline V gene data show CDR1 as MNHEY and CDR2 as SVGEGT. This CDR3 spans 13 amino acids.